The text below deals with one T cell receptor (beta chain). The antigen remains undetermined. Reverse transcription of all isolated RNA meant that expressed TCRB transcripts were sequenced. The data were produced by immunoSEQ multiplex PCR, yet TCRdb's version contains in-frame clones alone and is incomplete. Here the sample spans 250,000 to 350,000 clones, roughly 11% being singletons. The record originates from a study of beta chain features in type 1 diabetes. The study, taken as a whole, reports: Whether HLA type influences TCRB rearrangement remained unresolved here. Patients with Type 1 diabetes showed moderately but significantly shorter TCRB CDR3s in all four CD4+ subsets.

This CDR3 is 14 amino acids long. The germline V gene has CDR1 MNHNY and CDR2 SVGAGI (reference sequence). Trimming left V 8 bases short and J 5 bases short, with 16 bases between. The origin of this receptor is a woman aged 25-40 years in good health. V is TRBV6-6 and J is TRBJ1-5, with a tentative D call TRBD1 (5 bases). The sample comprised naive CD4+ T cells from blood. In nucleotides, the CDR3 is TGTGCCAGCTTCCAAGGACACTTTTATCAGCCCCAGCATTTT. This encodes CASFQGHFYQPQHF.